The 8 T cell receptor beta chains presented below share a single source sample, sequenced in a study of CD8+ T cells in alopecia areata. The sequencing template was cDNA reverse transcribed from extracted RNA. Repertoires were generated with immunoSEQ multiplex PCR, while TCRdb's copy carries only in-frame clones and drops some. The sample shows about 140,000 clones, 55% of them seen only once. The sequencing sample was made of CD4+ T cells sorted from blood. All receptors derive from a human donor in good health.

The table lists this clone with a count of one. This rearrangement joins TRBV30 to TRBJ2-7; 7 bases map to TRBD2. J gave up 5 bases and V 3 bases, and 7 bases lay outside the gene matches. CDR1 is GTSNPN, CDR2 SVGIG, per germline (reference sequence). The CDR3 spans 13 residues. The CDR3 sequence is CAWRAFRGDEQYF. DNA of the CDR3: TGTGCCTGGAGGGCATTCCGGGGGGACGAGCAGTACTTC.

The chain is built from TRBV27 and TRBJ2-1; 7 bases agree with TRBD2. With V trimmed by 3 bases and J by 9 bases, 11 bases remained unmatched. This CDR3 is 15 amino acids long. Germline lookup yields CDR1 MNHEY and CDR2 SMNVEV (reference sequence). The chain's CDR3 is CASSFWGSGSGEQFF. CDR3 coding DNA: TGTGCCAGCAGTTTCTGGGGTAGCGGGTCGGGTGAGCAGTTCTTC.

V and J are TRBV5-1 and TRBJ2-6, with 8 bases matching TRBD1. Germline V gives CDR1 SGHRS, CDR2 YFSETQ. With 0 bases clipped from V and 0 bases from J, the junction kept 2 bases outside the gene matches. The CDR3 contains 17 residues. The CDR3 nucleotides read TGCGCCAGCAGCTTGGGCCAGGGGGCCTCTGGGGCCAACGTCCTGACTTTC. Protein sequence: CASSLGQGASGANVLTF.

This clone came up a few times. The CDR3 DNA is TGCGCCAGCAGCCAAGTCTTGTGGGCGGTCGGGGAGCTGTTTTTT. Amino acid sequence: CASSQVLWAVGELFF. V is TRBV4-1 and J is TRBJ2-2, with no clear D. From germline, CDR1 is MGHRA and CDR2 YSYEKL. Trimming stripped 1 base from V and 7 bases from J, with 13 bases between. The CDR3 has 15 amino acids.

The chain links TRBV6-5 to TRBJ2-1; 8 positions agree with TRBD1. This CDR3 region has 14 residues. CDR1 and CDR2 from the germline V gene are MNHEY and SVGAGI. V shed 5 bases and J 6 bases; nucleotides not matched to a gene: 6. The CDR3 sequence is CASSEGQARNEQFF. For the CDR3, the DNA is TGTGCCAGCAGTGAGGGACAGGCGCGCAATGAGCAGTTCTTC.

This clone has only one observation. CDR3 DNA sequence: TGTGCCAGCAGTTACGGGAGGGGTTCGGGGGAGCAGTACTTC. It is translated as CASSYGRGSGEQYF. This sequence joins TRBV6-5 and TRBJ2-7; 7 bases map to TRBD2. Germline CDR1 and CDR2: MNHEY and SVGAGI. The CDR3 runs to 14 residues. Trimming took 2 bases from V and 7 from J; bases not matched to a gene: 8.

The chain joins TRBV5-1 to TRBJ2-5; D is undetermined. V was shortened by 3 bases and J by 5 bases, with 5 bases between the two germline ends. CDR3 length equals 11 residues. Germline assignment: CDR1 SGHRS and CDR2 YFSETQ. CDR3: CASSSGETQYF. As DNA, the CDR3 is TGCGCCAGCAGCTCCGGGGAGACCCAGTACTTC. The whole variable domain, filled in from reference TRBV5-1 and TRBJ2-5, reads KAGVTQTPRYLIKTRGQQVTLSCSPISGHRSVSWYQQTPGQGLQFLFEYFSETQRNKGNFPGRFSGRQFSNSRSEMNVSTLELGDSALYLCASSSGETQYFGPGTRLLVL.

This clone has just a few counts. This sequence joins TRBV10-1 and TRBJ1-4, with no clear D. CDR3 length equals 12 residues. The germline CDR1 and CDR2 sequences are WNHNN and SYGVQD (reference sequence). Trimming took 3 bases from V and 6 from J, leaving 5 bases between them. The CDR3 spells CASSETDEKLFF. The CDR3 DNA reads as TGCGCCAGCAGTGAAACGGATGAAAAACTGTTTTTT.